One sample yielded the 9 T cell receptor beta chains listed below, sequenced in a study of blood T cell repertoires in COVID-19. Here immunoSEQ multiplex PCR was the method, and the copy in TCRdb shows in-frame clones only, minus some. The sample gives about 400,000 clones, roughly 84% of which show up once; 2.5% to 3% is in the top ten. Sequencing was performed on PBMCs or T cells enriched from blood (not recorded which). Source of these receptors: a woman in her 30s who had recovered from COVID-19.

Comments on this clone: Additional DNA sequences in this sample encode the identical CDR3. The rearrangement uses TRBV5-4 and TRBJ2-7; D unclear. The germline CDR1 and CDR2 sequences are SGHNT and YYREEE (reference sequence). V dropped 4 bases and J dropped 3 bases, with 8 bases sitting between them. This CDR3 region has 12 residues. CDR3 sequence (DNA): TGTGCCAGCAGCCTAGACCGCTACGAGCAGTACTTC. It translates to CASSLDRYEQYF.

This chain joins TRBV7-3 and TRBJ2-3; TRBD2 matches at 10 bases. CDR3 length: 16 residues. Trimming took 0 bases from V and 8 from J; bases not matched to a gene: 8. Germline V gene data show CDR1 as SGHTA and CDR2 as FQGTGA. CDR3 loop: CASSLTGSGGAGTQYF. The CDR3 DNA reads TGTGCCAGCAGCTTAACCGGAAGCGGGGGGGCCGGTACGCAGTATTTT.

The chain carries TRBV18 and TRBJ2-3, with D maybe TRBD2 (6 bases). Trimming cost V 6 bases and J 7 bases, with 8 bases left between them. The CDR3 sequence is 11 residues long. Per germline, CDR1 KGHSH and CDR2 LQKENI. Written as DNA, the CDR3 is TGTGCCAGCTCGGGGGGTAATACGCAGTATTTT. The encoded protein is CASSGGNTQYF.

V usage is TRBV2 and J usage is TRBJ2-1; TRBD2 agrees at 8 bases. The CDR3 consists of 11 residues. Germline V gives CDR1 SNHLY, CDR2 FYNNEI. V lost 10 bases and J lost 6; bases outside the gene matches: 2. The CDR3 DNA is TGTGCCACTGGGACTAGCAATGAGCAGTTCTTC. This gives the protein CATGTSNEQFF. Based on the CDR3 plus reference TRBV2 and TRBJ2-1, the full variable domain is EPEVTQTPSHQVTQMGQEVILRCVPISNHLYFYWYRQILGQKVEFLVSFYNNEISEKSEIFDDQFSVERPDGSNFTLKIRSTKLEDSAMYFCATGTSNEQFFGPGTRLTVL.

This rearrangement joins TRBV28 to TRBJ2-3; 8 bases map to TRBD2. Germline loops: CDR1 MDHEN, CDR2 SYDVKM. The CDR3 is 16 amino acids. The J segment lost 2 bases and the V segment lost 1 base, leaving 5 bases of the junction unmatched. The CDR3 region is CASSLYDGRATDTQYF. The CDR3 DNA follows: TGTGCCAGCAGTTTATATGACGGGAGGGCCACAGATACGCAGTATTTT.

The chain recombines TRBV7-9 with TRBJ1-4; 9 nucleotides agree with TRBD1. The germline V gene encodes CDR1 SEHNR and CDR2 FQNEAQ (reference sequence). V lost 4 bases, J lost 8 bases, and 11 bases stayed unmatched. There are 16 residues in the CDR3. The CDR3 DNA sequence: TGTGCCAGCAGCTCGATTCGACAGGGGGTGCTGGAAAAACTGTTTTTT. Encoded protein: CASSSIRQGVLEKLFF. Based on the CDR3 plus reference TRBV7-9 and TRBJ1-4, the full variable domain is DTGVSQNPRHKITKRGQNVTFRCDPISEHNRLYWYRQTLGQGPEFLTYFQNEAQLEKSRLLSDRFSAERPKGSFSTLEIQRTEQGDSAMYLCASSSIRQGVLEKLFFGSGTQLSVL.

The chain is built from TRBV28 and TRBJ1-2, with TRBD1 matching 11 bases. The CDR3 is 14 amino acids. The trim removed 6 bases at V and 8 bases at J, leaving 8 bases unmatched. Germline V gene lookup returns CDR1 MDHEN and CDR2 SYDVKM. This CDR3 reads CASSLGQGAQGYTF. The CDR3 nucleotides are TGTGCCAGCAGCTTAGGACAGGGGGCACAAGGCTACACCTTC.

V gene TRBV28 combines with J gene TRBJ2-7, with D possibly TRBD1 on 6 matching bases. The CDR3 length is 13 residues. The V gene's germline CDR1 is MDHEN and CDR2 SYDVKM. Between the trimmed V and J ends, which lost 5 bases and 2 bases, there was a span of 10 bases. In DNA, the CDR3 is TGTGCCAGCAGTCCCGGGGACACCTACGAGCAGTACTTC. It translates to CASSPGDTYEQYF.

The chain is built from TRBV7-9 and TRBJ2-7, with 11 bases lining up with TRBD2. The CDR3 spans 15 residues. CDR1 and CDR2 from the germline V gene are SEHNR and FQNEAQ (reference sequence). The V segment lost 5 bases and the J segment 2 bases; nucleotides outside the gene matches: 5. The CDR3 DNA reads TGTGCCAGCAGCCCTAATAGCGGGGGGGCCTACGAGCAGTACTTC. It yields the protein CASSPNSGGAYEQYF.